Sequencing of this TCR beta chain was carried out in a study of OX40 agonist ivuxolimab in advanced cancers. Study-level background: Cohort: 80% to 85% men, mean age around 60, aged roughly 23 to 79. Three patients, one with hepatocellular carcinoma and two with cutaneous melanoma, achieved partial responses.

CDR3 length: 11 amino acids. Germline V lookup: CDR1 SQVTM, CDR2 ANQGSEA. This table comes from immunoSEQ multiplex PCR, and its TCRdb copy is limited to in-frame clones, with some not included. The repertoire holds about 37,000 clones, with roughly 87% as singletons. The chain has TRBV29-1 and TRBJ1-3; D is uncertain. The receptor was derived from an adult with an advanced solid tumor such as melanoma, head and neck, liver or kidney cancer. Sequencing used CD4+ or CD8+ T cells sorted from blood, obtained in a trial of the OX40 agonist ivuxolimab. CDR3 nucleotides: TGCAGTCTCGCCCTTGGAAACACCATATATTTT. Its translation is CSLALGNTIYF. The full variable domain, its missing parts supplied by reference TRBV29-1 and TRBJ1-3, is SAVISQKPSRDICQRGTSLTIQCQVDSQVTMMFWYRQQPGQSLTLIATANQGSEATYESGFVIDKFPISRPNLTFSTLTVSNMSPEDSSIYLCSLALGNTIYFGEGSWLTVV.